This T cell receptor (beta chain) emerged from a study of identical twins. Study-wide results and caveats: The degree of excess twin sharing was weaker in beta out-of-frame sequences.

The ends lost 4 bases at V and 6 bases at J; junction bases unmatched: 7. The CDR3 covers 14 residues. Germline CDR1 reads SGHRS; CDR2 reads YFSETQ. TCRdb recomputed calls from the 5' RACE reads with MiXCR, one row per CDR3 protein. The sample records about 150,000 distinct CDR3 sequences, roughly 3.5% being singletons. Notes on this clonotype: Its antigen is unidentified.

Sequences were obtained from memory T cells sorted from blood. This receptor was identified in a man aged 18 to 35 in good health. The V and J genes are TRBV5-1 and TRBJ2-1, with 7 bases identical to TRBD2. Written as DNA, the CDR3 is TGCGCCAGCAGCCCCGGGACTAACGCCAATGAGCAGTTCTTC. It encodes CASSPGTNANEQFF.